Shown below are 22 T cell receptor beta chains from a single sample sequenced in a study of T cell repertoires in cytomegalovirus infection (dated by TCRdb to about 2019). Antigen specificity for these receptors is unknown. What the treatment or condition label conveys for this sample: in vitro stimulation with specific CMV peptide epitopes to enrich CMV-specific T cells. This sample was sequenced with an Illumina HiSeq 1500. The raw public reads went through TCRdb reprocessing: fastp at Q25, MiXCR clone calling, in-frame beta chains kept. Rows are unified per CDR3 protein, each entry keeping the most common DNA and genes. The sample profile shows about half a million distinct CDR3 sequences; roughly a third of them were found once. Together, the top ten hold 15% to 20% of the sample. The sample here was cultured PBMCs, taken from culture after CMV antigen stimulation. All receptors derive from a human donor in good health (CMV status not recorded). Some clones in this sample may be carry-over from other donors' samples.

The chain has TRBV27 and TRBJ2-7; the D is unclear. Germline assignment: CDR1 MNHEY and CDR2 SMNVEV (reference sequence). This CDR3 region has 15 residues. Deletions cut 0 bases from V and 8 bases from J, with 17 bases between. For the CDR3, the DNA is TGTGCCAGCAGTTTATCAGGGATAGGGTCCAAACAGCAGTACTTC. Its translation: CASSLSGIGSKQQYF.

This clonotype appeared once. This chain connects TRBV7-4 to TRBJ2-7, with 7 bases that match TRBD1. Germline V gene sequence: CDR1 SGHVT, CDR2 SQSDAQ. V trimming: 4 bases; J trimming: 3 bases; junction bases outside the gene matches: 3. The CDR3 has 13 amino acids. The DNA of the CDR3 is TGTGCCAGCAGCTCCTGGGACAGCTACGAGCAGTACGTC. Its protein product is CASSSWDSYEQYV.

This clonotype has a handful of counts. CDR3 protein: CASSPDGLPLHF. Written as DNA, the CDR3 is TGCGCCAGCAGCCCCGACGGTTTGCCCCTCCACTTT. The J gene is TRBJ1-6, the V gene TRBV5-1; D gene ambiguous. Germline-derived CDR1 and CDR2 are SGHRS and YFSETQ. The CDR3 runs 12 residues. Trimming shortened V by 4 bases and J by 13 bases, and 12 bases separated the two germline ends.

This chain connects TRBV27 to TRBJ2-5; the D gene is possibly TRBD1 (6 bases). The CDR3 spans 14 residues. Trimming removed 0 bases from V and 3 bases from J, with 8 bases in between. Per the germline V gene, CDR1 is MNHEY and CDR2 is SMNVEV (reference sequence). The CDR3 sequence is CASSLSDSEETQYF. The CDR3 DNA reads TGTGCCAGCAGTTTATCGGACAGTGAAGAGACCCAGTACTTC.

The chain uses TRBV4-1 and TRBJ2-2, with 7 bases lining up with TRBD2. The length of the CDR3 is 16 residues. Per germline, CDR1 MGHRA and CDR2 YSYEKL. Trimming at V came to 9 bases and at J to 2 bases, leaving 12 bases not matched to a gene. The CDR3 region is CASGDTSGINTGELFF. As DNA, the CDR3 is TGCGCCAGTGGCGACACGAGCGGGATCAACACCGGGGAGCTGTTTTTT.

This clonotype was recorded at least ten times. The V call is TRBV7-2, the J call TRBJ1-1; unclear D gene. Per the germline V gene, CDR1 is SGHTA and CDR2 is FQGNSA. CDR3 length: 14 residues. V lost 1 base to trimming and J lost 7 bases, with 13 bases between them. The CDR3 DNA reads TGTGCCAGCAGCTTAGTCGTGGCGCTGGATGAAGCTTTCTTT. This gives the protein CASSLVVALDEAFF.

The rearrangement links TRBV12-3 or TRBV12-4 to TRBJ1-2, with 7 bases fitting TRBD1. The CDR3 covers 15 residues. J was trimmed by 5 bases and V by 1 base; bases with no gene match: 7. CDR3 region: CASSLGTGDAYGYTF. Here the CDR3 DNA reads TGTGCCAGCAGTTTAGGGACAGGCGACGCATATGGCTACACCTTC.

A remark on this clonotype: With a much larger clone just one base away, this may be a read error. The rearrangement links TRBV7-2 to TRBJ2-4; no firm D call. Between the trimmed V and J ends, which lost 4 bases and 0 bases, there was a span of 16 bases. Germline-derived CDR1 and CDR2 are SGHTA and FQGNSA. The CDR3 runs to 17 residues. In nucleotides, the CDR3 is TGTGCCAGCAGCTCCCCGACGCCTGACCTAGCCAAAAACATTCAGTACTTC. Protein sequence: CASSSPTPDLAKNIQYF. Combining the CDR3 with reference TRBV7-2 and TRBJ2-4 gives the whole variable domain GAGVSQSPSNKVTEKGKDVELRCDPISGHTALYWYRQSLGQGLEFLIYFQGNSAPDKSGLPSDRFSAERTGGSVSTLTIQRTQQEDSAVYLCASSSPTPDLAKNIQYFGAGTRLSVL.

The chain is built from TRBV28 and TRBJ1-5, with D possibly matching TRBD1 (5 bases). This CDR3 comprises 14 residues. Germline CDR1 is MDHEN and CDR2 is SYDVKM. V was pared by 6 bases and J by 6 bases, with 15 bases between. The CDR3 DNA sequence: TGTGCCAGCAGCCGGGGACCGAACGGTCAGCCCCAGCATTTT. Protein product: CASSRGPNGQPQHF.

V gene TRBV19 combines with J gene TRBJ1-1, with D unresolved. The CDR3 is made up of 12 amino acids. The germline CDR1 and CDR2 sequences are LNHDA and SQIVND (reference sequence). Trimming removed 7 bases at V and 0 bases at J, with 6 bases between. The CDR3 DNA is TGTGCCAGTAAGGAGATGAACACTGAAGCTTTCTTT. Its protein product is CASKEMNTEAFF.

The V and J genes are TRBV20-1 and TRBJ2-3; 10 bases fit TRBD2. This CDR3 is 16 amino acids long. V lost 2 bases to trimming and J lost 4 bases; unmatched junction nucleotides: 9. The germline gives CDR1 DFQATT, CDR2 SNEGSKA (reference sequence). The CDR3 protein is CSARSLAAGGADTQYF. CDR3 DNA: TGCAGTGCTAGAAGTTTAGCAGCGGGAGGGGCAGATACGCAGTATTTT.

CDR3 region: CASSSSSSLRPGQGEAFF. The CDR3 coding sequence is TGCGCCAGCAGCTCATCCTCGTCACTCAGGCCGGGACAGGGTGAAGCTTTCTTT. The chain links TRBV5-1 to TRBJ1-1, with 9 bases matching TRBD1. The CDR3 has 18 amino acids. The ends lost 3 bases at V and 7 bases at J; junction bases unmatched: 19. Germline CDR1 SGHRS, CDR2 YFSETQ.

The V gene is TRBV6-8, the J gene TRBJ2-4, with D perhaps TRBD2 (6 bases). The ends were cut back, 6 bases at V and 1 base at J, with 16 bases in the middle. The CDR3 is made up of 16 amino acids. The germline gives CDR1 MNHGY, CDR2 SAAAGT. The CDR3, as DNA: TGTGCCAGCAGCTCCACGCGACTAGGGGCCAAAAACATTCAGTACTTC. Amino acid sequence: CASSSTRLGAKNIQYF.

The rearrangement links TRBV11-2 to TRBJ2-1; 8 nucleotides match TRBD2. Losses at the gene ends were 0 bases for V and 4 bases for J; bases not matched to a gene: 2. The length of the CDR3 is 15 residues. Germline values: CDR1 SGHAT, CDR2 FQNNGV. The CDR3 region has the DNA TGTGCCAGCAGCTTAGATCCTAGCGGGTACAATGAGCAGTTCTTC. Translating gives CASSLDPSGYNEQFF.

The sample holds many counts of this clonotype. The rearrangement links TRBV27 to TRBJ1-4; D unresolved. The length of the CDR3 is 13 residues. V dropped 5 bases and J dropped 5 bases, with 9 bases sitting between them. Per the germline V gene, CDR1 is MNHEY and CDR2 is SMNVEV (reference sequence). CDR3 in amino acids: CASSARLNEKLFF. The CDR3 DNA follows: TGTGCCAGCAGTGCAAGGTTAAATGAAAAACTGTTTTTT.

This clonotype has only a few counts. The chain's CDR3 is CASRTTGVDTGELFF. CDR3 sequence (DNA): TGTGCCAGTAGAACGACAGGGGTAGACACCGGGGAGCTGTTTTTT. The chain recombines TRBV19 with TRBJ2-2; 8 nucleotides align to TRBD1. V gave up 6 bases and J gave up 3 bases; unmatched junction bases: 6. Germline CDR1 is LNHDA and CDR2 is SQIVND (reference sequence). The CDR3 has 15 residues. The full variable domain, completed using reference TRBV19 and TRBJ2-2, is DGGITQSPKYLFRKEGQNVTLSCEQNLNHDAMYWYRQDPGQGLRLIYYSQIVNDFQKGDIAEGYSVSREKKESFPLTVTSAQKNPTAFYLCASRTTGVDTGELFFGEGSRLTVL.

The DNA of the CDR3 is TGTGCCAGCAGTGAAGGGACCAGGGAGGGGAACATTCAGTACTTC. Its protein is CASSEGTREGNIQYF. The chain joins TRBV25-1 to TRBJ2-4; 7 bases align to TRBD2. The CDR3 extends over 15 amino acids. In germline, CDR1 is MGHDK, CDR2 SYGVNS. V gave up 2 bases and J gave up 7 bases; unmatched junction bases: 8.

With respect to this clonotype: The junction and the germline gene differ at one end; a read error may be behind it. J is TRBJ2-7 and V is TRBV7-9; no reliable D call. The V gene's germline CDR1 is SEHNR and CDR2 FQNEAQ (reference sequence). The CDR3 has 14 residues. In DNA, the CDR3 is TGTGTCAGCAGCTTAGAAGGCGGATCCTACGAGCAGTACTTC. It yields the protein CVSSLEGGSYEQYF.

The rearrangement joins TRBV7-3 to TRBJ2-3; the D is unclear. The CDR3 length is 14 residues. Germline-derived CDR1 and CDR2 are SGHTA and FQGTGA. V shed 4 bases and J shed 1 base, with 9 bases lying between them. CDR3 bases: TGTGCCAGCAGCTCCACTCCGGGCACAGATACGCAGTATTTT. Translating gives CASSSTPGTDTQYF. Combining the CDR3 with reference TRBV7-3 and TRBJ2-3 gives the whole variable domain GAGVSQTPSNKVTEKGKYVELRCDPISGHTALYWYRQSLGQGPEFLIYFQGTGAADDSGLPNDRFFAVRPEGSVSTLKIQRTERGDSAVYLCASSSTPGTDTQYFGPGTRLTVL.

The genes are TRBV12-3 or TRBV12-4 and TRBJ1-2; 7 bases are shared with TRBD1. The CDR3 totals 14 residues. V trimming: 6 bases; J trimming: 4 bases; junction bases outside the gene matches: 8. The CDR3: CASSRRDSLYGYTF. The CDR3 DNA sequence: TGTGCCAGCAGCCGACGGGACAGCCTCTATGGCTACACCTTC.

V and J are TRBV6-5 and TRBJ1-5; D not resolved. V was clipped by 0 bases and J by 7 bases, with 7 bases between them. The germline CDR1 and CDR2 sequences are MNHEY and SVGAGI. The CDR3 covers 13 residues. CDR3 amino acids: CASSYSPRQPQHF. CDR3 coding DNA: TGTGCCAGCAGTTACTCCCCCAGGCAGCCCCAGCATTTT.

This clonotype came up a few times. The chain uses TRBV7-6 and TRBJ2-1, with D uncertain. The V end was cut by 4 bases, the J end by 8 bases, with 6 bases between. The CDR3 is 11 amino acids. CDR1 is SGHVS, CDR2 FNYEAQ, per germline. CDR3 nucleotides: TGTGCCAGCAGCTCTACCCATGAGCAGTTCTTC. Protein product: CASSSTHEQFF.